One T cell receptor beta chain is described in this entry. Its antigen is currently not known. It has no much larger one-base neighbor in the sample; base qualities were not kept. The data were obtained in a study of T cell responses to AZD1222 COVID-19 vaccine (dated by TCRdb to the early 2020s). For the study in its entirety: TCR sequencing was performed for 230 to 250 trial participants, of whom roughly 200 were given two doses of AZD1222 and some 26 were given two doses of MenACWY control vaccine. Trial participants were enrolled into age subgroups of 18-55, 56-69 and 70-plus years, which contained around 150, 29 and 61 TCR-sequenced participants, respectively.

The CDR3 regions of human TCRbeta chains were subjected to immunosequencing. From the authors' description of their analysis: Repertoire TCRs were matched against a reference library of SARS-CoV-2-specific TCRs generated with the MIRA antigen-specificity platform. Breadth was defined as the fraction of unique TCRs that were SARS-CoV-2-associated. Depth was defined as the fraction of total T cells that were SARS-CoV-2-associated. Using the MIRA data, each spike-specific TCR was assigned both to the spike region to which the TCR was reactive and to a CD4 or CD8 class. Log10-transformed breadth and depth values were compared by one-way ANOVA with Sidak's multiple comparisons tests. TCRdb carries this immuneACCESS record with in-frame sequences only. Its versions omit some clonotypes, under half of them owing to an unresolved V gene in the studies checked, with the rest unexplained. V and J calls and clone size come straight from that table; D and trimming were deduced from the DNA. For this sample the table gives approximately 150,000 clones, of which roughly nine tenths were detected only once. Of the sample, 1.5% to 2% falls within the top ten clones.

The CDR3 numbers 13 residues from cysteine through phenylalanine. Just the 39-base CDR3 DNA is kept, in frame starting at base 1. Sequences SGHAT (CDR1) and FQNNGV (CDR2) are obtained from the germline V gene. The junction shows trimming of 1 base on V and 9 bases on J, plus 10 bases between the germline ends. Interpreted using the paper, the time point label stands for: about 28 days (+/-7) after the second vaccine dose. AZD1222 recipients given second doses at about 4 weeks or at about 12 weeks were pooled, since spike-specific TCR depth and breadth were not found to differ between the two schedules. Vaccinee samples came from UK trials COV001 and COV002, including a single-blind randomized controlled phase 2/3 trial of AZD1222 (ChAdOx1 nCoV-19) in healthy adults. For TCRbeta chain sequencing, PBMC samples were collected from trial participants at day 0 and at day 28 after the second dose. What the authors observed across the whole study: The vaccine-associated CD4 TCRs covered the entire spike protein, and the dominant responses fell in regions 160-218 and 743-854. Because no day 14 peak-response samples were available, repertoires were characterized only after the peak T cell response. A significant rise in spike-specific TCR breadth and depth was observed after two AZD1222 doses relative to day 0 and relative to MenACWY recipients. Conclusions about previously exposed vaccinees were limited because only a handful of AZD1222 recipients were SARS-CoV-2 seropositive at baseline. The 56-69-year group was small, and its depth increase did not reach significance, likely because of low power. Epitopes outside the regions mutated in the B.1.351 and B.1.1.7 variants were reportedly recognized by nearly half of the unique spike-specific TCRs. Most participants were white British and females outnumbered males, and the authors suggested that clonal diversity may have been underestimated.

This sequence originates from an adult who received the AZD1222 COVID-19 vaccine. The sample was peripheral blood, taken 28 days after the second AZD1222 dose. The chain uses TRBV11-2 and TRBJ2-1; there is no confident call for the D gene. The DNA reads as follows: TGTGCCAGCAGCTTAGGTAGTGCAGGTGAGCAGTTCTTC. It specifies CASSLGSAGEQFF.